These 30 T cell receptor beta chains originate from one sample sequenced in a study of radiotherapy plus CTLA-4 blockade in lung cancer. TCRdb's table, derived via immunoSEQ multiplex PCR, lists solely in-frame clones and lacks some. The table includes roughly 110,000 clones, approximately 87% detected once. Sequenced here: peripheral blood, sampled from a patient treated with radiotherapy plus ipilimumab. These receptors all come from a human donor with non-small cell lung cancer that progressed on radiotherapy plus ipilimumab. Some clones in this sample may be carry-over from other donors' samples.

The V and J genes are TRBV7-6 and TRBJ1-2; D is possibly TRBD1 (6 bases). CDR3 length equals 14 residues. V shed 3 bases and J shed 8 bases, with 16 bases lying between them. The V gene's germline CDR1 is SGHVS and CDR2 FNYEAQ. CDR3 DNA: TGTGCCAGCAGCTTGTTGACGGGGGCTGAGGGCTACACCTTC. Translating it yields CASSLLTGAEGYTF.

CDR3 in DNA: TGCAGCGTTGCGTTCGGTCAGATCACAGATACGCAGTATTTT. Translating gives CSVAFGQITDTQYF. The J gene is TRBJ2-3, the V gene TRBV29-1; D not certain. The CDR3 totals 14 residues. Germline lookup yields CDR1 SQVTM and CDR2 ANQGSEA. Trimming left V 4 bases short and J 2 bases short, with 13 bases between.

The chain joins TRBV9 to TRBJ2-5; 11 nucleotides agree with TRBD2. The CDR3 sequence is 15 residues long. With V trimmed by 7 bases and J by 3 bases, 8 bases remained unmatched. Germline V gene lookup returns CDR1 SGDLS and CDR2 YYNGEE. The CDR3 DNA follows: TGTGCCAGCGCCGGTGGGACTAGCGGAGAAGAGACCCAGTACTTC. Translating it yields CASAGGTSGEETQYF.

This chain links TRBV6-6 with TRBJ1-1, with D perhaps matching TRBD1 (5 bases). Trimming cost V 7 bases and J 6 bases, with 9 bases left between them. CDR3 length: 11 residues. Per germline, CDR1 MNHNY and CDR2 SVGAGI (reference sequence). The CDR3 bases are TGTGCCAGCAATGGGGCCGCTGAAGCTTTCTTT. Its protein product is CASNGAAEAFF.

This clone was seen only once. The chain is built from TRBV5-6 and TRBJ1-2; TRBD1 matches 7 bases. The CDR3 extends over 13 amino acids. Trimming cost V 4 bases and J 2 bases; bases outside gene matches: 2. Germline-derived CDR1 and CDR2 are SGHDT and YYEEEE. CDR3 sequence reads: CASSQGQNYGYTF. CDR3 nucleotide sequence: TGTGCCAGCAGCCAGGGACAGAACTATGGCTACACCTTC.

V and J are TRBV9 and TRBJ1-5; 10 bases match TRBD1. This CDR3 spans 14 amino acids. J was trimmed by 7 bases and V by 4 bases; bases with no gene match: 5. CDR1 is SGDLS and CDR2 is YYNGEE in the germline V gene. The DNA for the CDR3 is TGTGCCAGCAGCAGACAGGGGGCAGGCCAGCCCCAGCATTTT. This gives the protein CASSRQGAGQPQHF.

The chain couples TRBV7-2 to TRBJ1-2, with 8 bases fitting TRBD1. CDR3 length equals 14 residues. Germline CDR1 is SGHTA and CDR2 is FQGNSA. The V gene end was trimmed by 3 bases and the J gene end by 4 bases; junction bases not matched to a gene: 4. The DNA for the CDR3 is TGTGCCAGCAGCTTCGGGACAGGCCCCTATGGCTACACCTTC. Its protein product is CASSFGTGPYGYTF.

The chain combines TRBV9 with TRBJ2-5, with 10 bases that match TRBD2. In germline, CDR1 is SGDLS, CDR2 YYNGEE. This CDR3 has 15 amino acids. V was pared by 1 base and J by 3 bases, with 3 bases of the junction left unmatched. The CDR3 spells CASSVTGTSEETQYF. For the CDR3, the DNA is TGTGCCAGCAGCGTAACAGGGACTAGCGAAGAGACCCAGTACTTC. The full variable domain, in which reference TRBV9 and TRBJ2-5 provide the parts outside the CDR3, is DSGVTQTPKHLITATGQRVTLRCSPRSGDLSVYWYQQSLDQGLQFLIQYYNGEERAKGNILERFSAQQFPDLHSELNLSSLELGDSALYFCASSVTGTSEETQYFGPGTRLLVL.

V and J are TRBV18 and TRBJ1-1; 7 bases align to TRBD1. Germline V lookup: CDR1 KGHSH, CDR2 LQKENI. After removal of 5 bases from V and 9 bases from J, the junction contained 9 bases not matched to a gene. The CDR3 is 13 residues long. CDR3 DNA: TGTGCCAGCTCAAGTTCAGGGACAGCGAAAGCTTTCTTT. Translated: CASSSSGTAKAFF. Based on the CDR3 plus reference TRBV18 and TRBJ1-1, the full variable domain is NAGVMQNPRHLVRRRGQEARLRCSPMKGHSHVYWYRQLPEEGLKFMVYLQKENIIDESGMPKERFSAEFPKEGPSILRIQQVVRGDSAAYFCASSSSGTAKAFFGQGTRLTVV.

The chain is built from TRBV7-2 and TRBJ1-1, with a weak D call TRBD1 (5 bases). The CDR3 has 13 residues. Trimming removed 5 bases at V and 5 bases at J, with 12 bases between. The germline CDR1 and CDR2 sequences are SGHTA and FQGNSA. CDR3: CASSNDRGTEAFF. CDR3 in DNA: TGTGCCAGCAGCAACGACCGGGGGACTGAAGCTTTCTTT.

The chain joins TRBV9 to TRBJ1-2; D perhaps matches TRBD1 (5 bases). This CDR3 contains 14 residues. The germline V gene encodes CDR1 SGDLS and CDR2 YYNGEE. V was shortened by 4 bases and J by 4 bases, with 14 bases between the two germline ends. The CDR3 nucleotides are TGTGCCAGCAGCCAGTTGGGACCGGGCTATGGCTACACCTTC. It yields the protein CASSQLGPGYGYTF.

The chain carries TRBV7-8 and TRBJ1-3; no reliable D call. CDR3 length: 14 residues. Trimming stripped 5 bases from V and 0 bases from J, with 8 bases between. CDR1 is SGHVS and CDR2 is FQNEAQ in the germline V gene. This CDR3 reads CASSQMVSGNTIYF. For the CDR3, the DNA is TGTGCCAGCAGCCAGATGGTCTCTGGAAACACCATATATTTT. Combining the CDR3 with reference TRBV7-8 and TRBJ1-3 gives the whole variable domain GAGVSQSPRYKVAKRGQDVALRCDPISGHVSLFWYQQALGQGPEFLTYFQNEAQLDKSGLPSDRFFAERPEGSVSTLKIQRTQQEDSAVYLCASSQMVSGNTIYFGEGSWLTVV.

The V gene is TRBV5-1, the J gene TRBJ1-1, with a possible D match to TRBD1 (5 bases). The length of the CDR3 is 16 residues. Trimming removed 0 bases at V and 0 bases at J, with 12 bases between. Germline CDR1 reads SGHRS; CDR2 reads YFSETQ. CDR3 sequence reads: CASSLAPGTMNTEAFF. CDR3 in DNA: TGCGCCAGCAGCTTGGCACCGGGGACCATGAACACTGAAGCTTTCTTT.

The rearrangement uses TRBV7-2 and TRBJ2-7, with 7 bases fitting TRBD1. Trimming cost V 6 bases and J 3 bases; bases outside gene matches: 11. The CDR3 has 15 amino acids. Germline lookup yields CDR1 SGHTA and CDR2 FQGNSA. Here the CDR3 reads CASSIRQGDYYEQYF. The CDR3 DNA reads TGTGCCAGCAGTATAAGGCAGGGGGATTACTACGAGCAGTACTTC.

The J gene is TRBJ2-1, the V gene TRBV5-1, with 8 bases identical to TRBD1. Germline V gene data show CDR1 as SGHRS and CDR2 as YFSETQ. The ends lost 4 bases at V and 5 bases at J; junction bases unmatched: 11. The CDR3 is 16 amino acids. This CDR3 reads CASSHRGQGADNEQFF. The CDR3 nucleotides are TGCGCCAGCAGCCACCGAGGGCAGGGGGCCGACAATGAGCAGTTCTTC.

The J gene is TRBJ2-1, the V gene TRBV21-1. TRBV21-1 is a pseudogene segment. The CDR3 totals 12 residues. The CDR3 sequence is CASSNRDHEQFF. CDR3 DNA: TGTGCCAGCAGCAACAGGGACCATGAGCAGTTCTTC.

This chain joins TRBV7-2 and TRBJ1-1; TRBD1 is a possible D gene (6 bases). CDR1 SGHTA and CDR2 FQGNSA come from the germline V gene. V was clipped by 2 bases and J by 4 bases, with 8 bases between them. CDR3 length: 13 residues. In nucleotides, the CDR3 is TGTGCCAGCAGCTTACAACAGGGCACTGAAGCTTTCTTT. Its protein is CASSLQQGTEAFF.

In this sample, this clone turned up once. The gene calls are TRBV5-6 and TRBJ2-2, with D perhaps being TRBD1 or TRBD2 (5 bases each). This CDR3 is built from 16 residues. Trimming removed 2 bases from V and 6 bases from J, with 17 bases in between. CDR1 and CDR2 from the germline V gene are SGHDT and YYEEEE. CDR3 loop: CASSFTRVLGAGELFF. DNA for the CDR3: TGTGCCAGCAGCTTTACCAGGGTGTTGGGGGCCGGGGAGCTGTTTTTT. Looking up the rest from reference TRBV5-6 and TRBJ2-2 gives the full variable domain: DAGVTQSPTHLIKTRGQQVTLRCSPKSGHDTVSWYQQALGQGPQFIFQYYEEEERQRGNFPDRFSGHQFPNYSSELNVNALLLGDSALYLCASSFTRVLGAGELFFGEGSRLTVL.

The chain uses TRBV9 and TRBJ1-2, with D perhaps TRBD1 (6 bases). The V and J ends lost 0 bases and 6 bases respectively, with 9 bases between them. Germline-derived CDR1 and CDR2 are SGDLS and YYNGEE. The length of the CDR3 is 13 residues. The CDR3 loop reads CASSVDRVNGYTF. In nucleotides, the CDR3 is TGTGCCAGCAGCGTAGACAGGGTTAATGGCTACACCTTC.

The CDR3 bases are TGTGCCAGCAGCTGGACGGGGAATGAGCAGTTCTTC. Translating it yields CASSWTGNEQFF. The chain has TRBV7-2 and TRBJ2-1; D is possibly TRBD2 (5 bases). Germline V gene lookup returns CDR1 SGHTA and CDR2 FQGNSA. Trimming left V 4 bases short and J 7 bases short, with 8 bases between. The CDR3 is 12 residues long. Variable domain in full (rest from reference TRBV7-2 and TRBJ2-1): GAGVSQSPSNKVTEKGKDVELRCDPISGHTALYWYRQSLGQGLEFLIYFQGNSAPDKSGLPSDRFSAERTGGSVSTLTIQRTQQEDSAVYLCASSWTGNEQFFGPGTRLTVL.

V is TRBV7-9 and J is TRBJ1-4; D is undetermined. V lost 2 bases, J lost 3 bases, and 7 bases lay in between. Germline-derived CDR1 and CDR2 are SEHNR and FQNEAQ (reference sequence). This CDR3 contains 14 residues. Written as DNA, the CDR3 is TGTGCCAGCAGCTTATCATCTGCTAATGAAAAACTGTTTTTT. As protein: CASSLSSANEKLFF.

The chain links TRBV9 to TRBJ2-5, with 10 bases aligning to TRBD1. The CDR3 consists of 16 residues. Germline V gives CDR1 SGDLS, CDR2 YYNGEE. With V trimmed by 1 base and J by 4 bases, 7 bases remained unmatched. In nucleotides, the CDR3 is TGTGCCAGCAGCGTATACACCGGGACAGGGGTAGAGACCCAGTACTTC. It specifies CASSVYTGTGVETQYF.

To note about this clone: Other DNA sequences from this sample encode an identical CDR3 as well. The DNA of the CDR3 is TGTGCCAGCAGCTTAGGGGGTGGCGGGGAGCTGTTTTTT. Encoded protein: CASSLGGGGELFF. V is TRBV7-3 and J is TRBJ2-2; D tentatively fits TRBD1 or TRBD2 (5 bases each). This CDR3 spans 13 amino acids. The V and J ends lost 2 bases and 7 bases respectively, with 8 bases between them. Germline V gene sequence: CDR1 SGHTA, CDR2 FQGTGA.

The J gene is TRBJ2-5, the V gene TRBV9, with D unclear. The V and J ends lost 3 bases and 7 bases respectively, with 13 bases between them. The germline CDR1 and CDR2 sequences are SGDLS and YYNGEE. CDR3 length equals 13 residues. Here the CDR3 DNA reads TGTGCCAGCAGCGCCGGAAGCCCGGGGACCCAGTACTTC. Translation gives CASSAGSPGTQYF.

The chain couples TRBV2 to TRBJ1-1; D gene unclear. The CDR3 has 13 amino acids. Germline CDR1 SNHLY, CDR2 FYNNEI. V was pared by 5 bases and J by 1 base, with 8 bases between. Written as DNA, the CDR3 is TGTGCCAGCAGTCTACACCAGAACACTGAAGCTTTCTTT. Protein sequence: CASSLHQNTEAFF.

V gene TRBV7-9 combines with J gene TRBJ2-6; a weak D match, TRBD1 (5 bases). Trimming stripped 3 bases from V and 3 bases from J, with 15 bases between. CDR3 length: 17 residues. Germline V gene sequence: CDR1 SEHNR, CDR2 FQNEAQ (reference sequence). The CDR3 region has the DNA TGTGCCAGCAGCTTGAGTAAAGGGGTAGATGGGGCCAACGTCCTGACTTTC. Protein sequence: CASSLSKGVDGANVLTF.

The sample holds one count of this clone. The rearrangement links TRBV23-1 to TRBJ1-2; weak D call: TRBD1 (5 bases). TRBV23-1 belongs to the ORF category, with a function that is uncertain. V gave up 0 bases and J gave up 1 base, with 18 bases separating them. The CDR3 is 18 residues long. Here the CDR3 reads CASSQSGDGRLFNYGYTF. CDR3 nucleotide sequence: TGCGCCAGCAGTCAATCGGGGGACGGCCGTCTCTTTAACTATGGCTACACCTTC.

This clone was counted once. The chain has TRBV5-1 and TRBJ1-2; no definite D call. This CDR3 has 14 amino acids. In germline, CDR1 is SGHRS, CDR2 YFSETQ. Deletions cut 6 bases from V and 7 bases from J, with 19 bases between. The DNA of the CDR3 is TGCGCCAGCACGGAAAGTCACCCCCAGGCTGGCTACACCTTC. It is translated as CASTESHPQAGYTF.

The chain links TRBV28 to TRBJ1-5; maybe TRBD1 (6 bases). Between the trimmed V and J ends, which lost 2 bases and 3 bases, there was a span of 17 bases. This CDR3 is 17 amino acids long. CDR1 and CDR2 from the germline V gene are MDHEN and SYDVKM. The CDR3 bases are TGTGCCAGCAGTTTAGCGGGACATGTACGACACAATCAGCCCCAGCATTTT. Its protein product is CASSLAGHVRHNQPQHF.

This chain links TRBV21-1 with TRBJ2-1; the table gives TRBD1 as D, unverified against the DNA. TRBV21-1 is a pseudogene locus. The length of the CDR3 is 16 residues. CDR3 bases: TGTGCCAGCAGCGAGAGACAGGCCGGGAATTACAATGAGCAGTTCTTC. Its translation: CASSERQAGNYNEQFF.